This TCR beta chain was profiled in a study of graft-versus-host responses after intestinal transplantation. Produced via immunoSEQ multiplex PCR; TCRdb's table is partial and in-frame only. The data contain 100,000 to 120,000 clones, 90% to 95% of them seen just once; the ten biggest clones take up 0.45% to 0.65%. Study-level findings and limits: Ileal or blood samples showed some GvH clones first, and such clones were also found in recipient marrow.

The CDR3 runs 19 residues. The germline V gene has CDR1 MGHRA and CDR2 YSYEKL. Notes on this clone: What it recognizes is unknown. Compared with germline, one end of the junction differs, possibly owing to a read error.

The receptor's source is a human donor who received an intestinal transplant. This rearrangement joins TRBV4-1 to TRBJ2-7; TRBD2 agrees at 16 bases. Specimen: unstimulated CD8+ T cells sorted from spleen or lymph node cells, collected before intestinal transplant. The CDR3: CASSPGGGLAGGSSYEQYF. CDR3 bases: TGCGCCAGCAGCCCGGGCGGGGGACTAGCGGGAGGGTCCTCCTACGAACAGTACTTC.